These T cell receptor beta chains were read from a single sample in a study of blood T cell repertoires in COVID-19. Some clones are missing from TCRdb's copy, which holds only in-frame ones; the method was immunoSEQ multiplex PCR. The data contain some 100,000 clones, roughly 80% of them singletons. Input material: peripheral blood. These TCRs come from a man between 65 and 80 years old with acute or convalescent COVID-19. The CDR3 runs from the conserved cysteine through the conserved F or W. The D gene is left open where the match is weak. Some rows have no size entry. The others give once, few or many, or a class for an expanded clone.

abundance	d_gene	v_gene	j_gene	CDR3aa	CDR3nt
-	-	TRBV19	TRBJ1-1	CASSIVGGNTEAFF	TGTGCCAGTAGTATAGTAGGCGGGAACACTGAAGCTTTCTTT
-	TRBD1	TRBV19	TRBJ1-5	CASSSRQGVVSNQPQHF	TGTGCCAGTAGTTCCCGACAGGGAGTGGTTAGCAATCAGCCCCAGCATTTT
-	-	TRBV28	TRBJ1-5	CASSLIGNQPQHF	TGTGCCAGCAGTTTAATCGGGAATCAGCCCCAGCATTTT
-	TRBD2	TRBV5-1	TRBJ2-7	CASSPGTGLVAYEQYF	TGCGCCAGCAGCCCTGGTACGGGACTAGTAGCCTACGAGCAGTACTTC
-	TRBD2	TRBV18	TRBJ2-7	CASSPPSGKGYEQYF	TGTGCCAGCTCACCACCCAGCGGGAAGGGCTACGAGCAGTACTTC
-	-	TRBV6-5	TRBJ1-2	CASRPPGGYGYTF	TGTGCCAGCAGGCCGCCGGGGGGTTATGGCTACACCTTC
-	TRBD2	TRBV9	TRBJ2-3	CASSVATGGSGDTQYF	TGTGCCAGCAGCGTAGCTACTGGCGGGAGCGGAGATACGCAGTATTTT
-	-	TRBV28	TRBJ2-7	CASSLMRSEQYF	TGTGCCAGCAGTTTAATGAGGTCCGAGCAGTACTTC
few	-	TRBV29-1	TRBJ2-5	CSVEALRRETQYF	TGCAGCGTTGAAGCGCTCCGGCGGGAGACCCAGTACTTC
-	TRBD1	TRBV5-4	TRBJ2-3	CASSFTGADTQYF	TGTGCCAGCAGCTTTACAGGGGCAGATACGCAGTATTTT
-	TRBD2	TRBV11-1	TRBJ2-3	CASSRRTSGSTDTQYF	TGTGCCAGCAGCCGAAGGACTAGCGGGAGCACAGATACGCAGTATTTT
-	-	TRBV18	TRBJ2-7	CASSPQGGVRAYEQYF	TGTGCCAGCTCACCACAGGGTGGTGTCAGGGCCTACGAGCAGTACTTC
-	TRBD1	TRBV7-9	TRBJ1-1	CASSLPLGTGTMNTEAFF	TGTGCCAGCAGCTTGCCCCTGGGGACAGGGACGATGAACACTGAAGCTTTCTTT
-	-	TRBV30	TRBJ2-1	CAWSLGPGNEQFF	TGTGCCTGGAGTCTGGGGCCTGGGAATGAGCAGTTCTTC
-	-	TRBV6-5	TRBJ2-7	CASSYSRGSPYEQYF	TGTGCCAGCAGTTACTCTCGGGGGTCCCCCTACGAGCAGTACTTC
-	TRBD2	TRBV5-1	TRBJ2-7	CASSLAGGGREQYF	TGCGCCAGCAGCTTGGCCGGGGGAGGGCGCGAGCAGTACTTC
-	TRBD2	TRBV4-1	TRBJ2-5	CASSQTSAQETQYF	TGCGCCAGCAGCCAAACTAGCGCCCAGGAGACCCAGTACTTC
once	-	TRBV19	TRBJ1-2	CASSIAESNYGYTF	TGTGCCAGTAGTATAGCGGAGTCAAACTATGGCTACACCTTC
-	TRBD1	TRBV28	TRBJ1-1	CASSSWTGETEAFF	TGTGCCAGCAGTTCCTGGACAGGGGAAACTGAAGCTTTCTTT
-	TRBD1	TRBV7-9	TRBJ2-7	CASSNPGQGGEQYF	TGTGCCAGCAGCAACCCGGGACAGGGTGGAGAGCAGTACTTC
-	-	TRBV2	TRBJ1-2	CASSEPSGKGRGYTF	TGTGCCAGCAGTGAACCGTCAGGGAAGGGTCGTGGCTACACCTTC
-	TRBD2	TRBV5-1	TRBJ2-2	CASSLGGTSGTNTGELFF	TGCGCCAGCAGCTTGGGGGGGACTAGCGGCACGAACACCGGGGAGCTGTTTTTT
-	-	TRBV28	TRBJ2-7	CASSLYFAGAYEQYF	TGTGCCAGCAGTTTATATTTCGCAGGGGCCTACGAGCAGTACTTC
-	-	TRBV14	TRBJ2-1	CASSQPRGSSGRLSYNEQFF	TGTGCCAGCAGCCAACCCCGAGGAAGTAGCGGCCGACTATCCTACAATGAGCAGTTCTTC
-	-	TRBV18	TRBJ2-5	CASSGMGGETQYF	TGTGCCAGCTCAGGAATGGGGGGAGAGACCCAGTACTTC
few	-	TRBV5-1	TRBJ2-7	CASSLGRGSEEQYF	TGCGCCAGCAGCTTGGGTAGGGGATCGGAAGAGCAGTACTTC
-	TRBD1	TRBV18	TRBJ2-1	CASSPPQGATYNEQFF	TGTGCCAGCTCACCACCGCAGGGGGCGACCTACAATGAGCAGTTCTTC
-	TRBD1	TRBV4-2	TRBJ1-3	CASSQDLGTGYTGNTIYF	TGTGCCAGCAGCCAAGATCTGGGGACAGGGTATACTGGAAACACCATATATTTT
-	TRBD1	TRBV18	TRBJ1-5	CASSRDREAQPQHF	TGTGCCAGCTCGCGGGACAGGGAGGCTCAGCCCCAGCATTTT
-	TRBD1	TRBV15	TRBJ2-7	CATSRDPTGDRLSEQYF	TGTGCCACCAGCAGAGATCCAACCGGGGACAGGCTTAGTGAGCAGTACTTC
-	TRBD2	TRBV23-1	TRBJ2-3	CASSPLASGGHTDTQYF	TGCGCCAGCAGTCCCTTGGCTAGCGGGGGTCACACAGATACGCAGTATTTT
-	-	TRBV5-6	TRBJ1-2	CASSPPGYGAYGYTF	TGTGCCAGCAGCCCGCCGGGGTATGGTGCCTATGGCTACACCTTC
-	-	TRBV21-1	TRBJ2-7	CASSKMEGDEQYF	TGTGCCAGCAGCAAGATGGAGGGCGACGAGCAGTACTTC
-	TRBD1	TRBV27	TRBJ2-5	CASSPRDRYQETQYF	TGTGCCAGCAGTCCCCGGGACAGGTACCAAGAGACCCAGTACTTC
-	-	TRBV11-2	TRBJ2-3	CASGGAGVGDTQYF	TGTGCCAGCGGGGGGGCGGGAGTAGGAGATACGCAGTATTTT
-	-	TRBV4-3	TRBJ2-7	CASSQDPGFSYEQYF	TGCGCCAGCAGCCAAGATCCCGGGTTCTCCTACGAGCAGTACTTC
-	-	TRBV20-1	TRBJ2-1	CSAKQGTEQFF	TGCAGTGCTAAACAGGGAACTGAGCAGTTCTTC
-	-	TRBV27	TRBJ1-1	CASSYQGMNTEAFF	TGTGCCAGCAGTTATCAGGGGATGAACACTGAAGCTTTCTTT
-	-	TRBV5-4	TRBJ1-2	CASSQVGAYGYTF	TGTGCCAGCAGCCAAGTAGGGGCCTATGGCTACACCTTC
-	TRBD1	TRBV5-1	TRBJ1-1	CASSLGGDRVTEAFF	TGCGCCAGCAGCTTGGGAGGGGACAGGGTGACTGAAGCTTTCTTT
few	TRBD1	TRBV7-9	TRBJ1-4	CASSLQGGNEKLFF	TGTGCCAGCAGTCTACAGGGGGGTAATGAAAAACTGTTTTTT
-	-	TRBV7-9	TRBJ1-2	CASSLVGASNYGYTF	TGTGCCAGCAGCTTAGTTGGGGCCTCTAACTATGGCTACACCTTC
-	-	TRBV2	TRBJ2-1	CASSEQYPHNEQFF	TGTGCCAGCAGTGAACAGTACCCTCACAATGAGCAGTTCTTC
-	-	TRBV5-1	TRBJ1-1	CASSLGLRTLMNTEAFF	TGCGCCAGCAGCTTGGGACTTAGAACATTGATGAACACTGAAGCTTTCTTT
-	-	TRBV28	TRBJ1-5	CASRVRQNSNQPQHF	TGTGCCAGCAGGGTGAGACAAAATAGCAATCAGCCCCAGCATTTT
-	-	TRBV30	TRBJ1-1	CAWSVGPQGVLAFF	TGTGCCTGGAGTGTAGGCCCCCAGGGCGTTTTGGCTTTCTTT
-	-	TRBV27	TRBJ1-1	CASSRQGNSEAFF	TGTGCCAGCAGTCGTCAGGGAAATTCTGAAGCTTTCTTT
-	TRBD1	TRBV11-2	TRBJ2-3	CASSPRGQGLDTQYF	TGTGCCAGCAGCCCACGGGGACAGGGGCTGGATACGCAGTATTTT
-	TRBD2	TRBV24-1	TRBJ2-2	CATSDPNSAGEDGELFF	TGTGCCACCAGTGATCCTAACTCAGCGGGAGAAGACGGGGAGCTGTTTTTT
-	-	TRBV9	TRBJ2-5	CASSVEAIVETQYF	TGTGCCAGCAGCGTAGAAGCGATTGTGGAGACCCAGTACTTC
-	-	TRBV7-9	TRBJ1-2	CASSLEGSDGYTF	TGTGCCAGCAGCTTAGAGGGGTCGGATGGCTACACCTTC
once	TRBD1	TRBV30	TRBJ2-7	CAWSLDRGYEQYF	TGTGCCTGGAGTCTGGACAGGGGTTACGAGCAGTACTTC